These 30 T cell receptor beta chains were all obtained from the same sample, sequenced in a study of blood T cell repertoires in COVID-19. The protocol was immunoSEQ multiplex PCR, while the TCRdb copy is restricted to in-frame clones and leaves out a portion. The repertoire holds over 450,000 clones, with approximately 89% as singletons. What was sequenced was peripheral blood. The receptor set was obtained from a man between 18 and 35 years old with COVID-19, enrolled during active disease.

V gene TRBV27 combines with J gene TRBJ1-5; D possibly corresponds to TRBD1 (5 bases). There are 15 residues in the CDR3. Trimming took 10 bases from V and 5 from J, leaving 21 bases between them. Germline V gives CDR1 MNHEY, CDR2 SMNVEV (reference sequence). CDR3 sequence reads: CATRIGSGGDQPQHF. The CDR3, as DNA: TGTGCCACCAGGATTGGTTCGGGAGGGGATCAGCCCCAGCATTTT.

A few counts support this clone. The CDR3 region has the DNA TGTGCCAGCAGCGTAGACAGGGGCACTGAAGCTTTCTTT. Residues: CASSVDRGTEAFF. The chain is built from TRBV9 and TRBJ1-1, with 7 nucleotides matching TRBD1. Losses at the gene ends were 0 bases for V and 4 bases for J; bases not matched to a gene: 0. Germline assignment: CDR1 SGDLS and CDR2 YYNGEE. The CDR3 extends over 13 amino acids.

This chain joins TRBV5-1 and TRBJ2-2; no clear D. V was cut by 2 bases and J by 0 bases, with 5 bases left in between. The CDR3 runs to 14 residues. Germline loops: CDR1 SGHRS, CDR2 YFSETQ. The CDR3 loop reads CASSFSPNTGELFF. The CDR3 coding sequence is TGCGCCAGCAGCTTTAGTCCGAACACCGGGGAGCTGTTTTTT.

This clone was seen just once. V gene TRBV6-5 combines with J gene TRBJ2-1; TRBD2 matches 7 bases. The CDR3 extends over 15 amino acids. With 7 bases clipped from V and 0 bases from J, the junction kept 6 bases outside the gene matches. Germline V gene sequence: CDR1 MNHEY, CDR2 SVGAGI. CDR3 protein: CASNSGTASYNEQFF. The CDR3 DNA reads as TGTGCCAGCAACAGCGGGACGGCCTCCTACAATGAGCAGTTCTTC.

This clone was counted a few times. The chain carries TRBV30 and TRBJ2-3; 12 bases map to TRBD2. The V segment lost 5 bases and the J segment 3 bases; nucleotides outside the gene matches: 3. Germline CDR1 is GTSNPN and CDR2 is SVGIG (reference sequence). This CDR3 spans 14 amino acids. The CDR3 bases are TGTGCCTGGTGGACTAGCGGGGAAACAGATACGCAGTATTTT. This gives the protein CAWWTSGETDTQYF.

The rearrangement uses TRBV5-1 and TRBJ2-1; 9 nucleotides align to TRBD2. Per the germline V gene, CDR1 is SGHRS and CDR2 is YFSETQ. J lost 3 bases, V lost 0 bases, and 4 bases had no gene match. This CDR3 has 16 residues. CDR3 DNA: TGCGCCAGCAGCTTGGTGTCTAGCGGGATCTACAATGAGCAGTTCTTC. It codes for CASSLVSSGIYNEQFF.

In regard to this clone: The same CDR3 arises from other DNA sequences in this sample as well. The rearrangement links TRBV18 to TRBJ1-5, with D perhaps matching TRBD1 (5 bases). CDR1 and CDR2 (germline): KGHSH, LQKENI. This CDR3 spans 14 amino acids. V lost 3 bases, J lost 1 base, and 7 bases lay in between. Written as DNA, the CDR3 is TGTGCCAGCTCACCGACAGTAAGCAATCAGCCCCAGCATTTT. Protein sequence: CASSPTVSNQPQHF. The full variable domain, with the rest looked up from reference TRBV18 and TRBJ1-5, is NAGVMQNPRHLVRRRGQEARLRCSPMKGHSHVYWYRQLPEEGLKFMVYLQKENIIDESGMPKERFSAEFPKEGPSILRIQQVVRGDSAAYFCASSPTVSNQPQHFGDGTRLSIL.

This clone was found once. The chain is built from TRBV19 and TRBJ2-2; D possibly corresponds to TRBD2 (7 bases). The CDR3 is 15 residues long. Trimming shortened V by 2 bases and J by 7 bases, and 14 bases separated the two germline ends. Germline CDR1 is LNHDA and CDR2 is SQIVND (reference sequence). The CDR3 region has the DNA TGTGCCAGTAGTATACCTCCGGGGGGCGTCGGGGAGCTGTTTTTT. It is translated as CASSIPPGGVGELFF.

Here the CDR3 reads CASSQDLQGNEKLFF. As DNA, the CDR3 is TGTGCCAGCAGCCAAGATCTCCAGGGTAATGAAAAACTGTTTTTT. This chain uses TRBV4-2 with TRBJ1-4, with D possibly matching TRBD1 (5 bases). Trimming stripped 0 bases from V and 4 bases from J, with 9 bases between. The CDR3 has 15 amino acids. In germline, CDR1 is LGHNA, CDR2 YNFKEQ.

The chain is built from TRBV27 and TRBJ1-1; D is perhaps TRBD1 (6 bases). Deletions cut 6 bases from V and 4 bases from J, with 21 bases between. This CDR3 is built from 16 residues. CDR1 MNHEY and CDR2 SMNVEV come from the germline V gene (reference sequence). The CDR3 sequence: CASRARTGGRSTEAFF. The CDR3 bases are TGTGCCAGCAGGGCGAGGACGGGGGGCCGCAGCACTGAAGCTTTCTTT.

This rearrangement joins TRBV18 to TRBJ1-2, with 10 nucleotides matching TRBD1. This CDR3 comprises 16 residues. Germline CDR1 reads KGHSH; CDR2 reads LQKENI. V lost 4 bases, J lost 1 base, and 6 bases stayed unmatched. CDR3 amino acids: CASSQGQGPVNYGYTF. The CDR3 coding sequence is TGTGCCAGCTCACAGGGACAGGGGCCTGTTAACTATGGCTACACCTTC.

The J gene is TRBJ2-7, the V gene TRBV10-3; 11 bases align to TRBD1. In germline, CDR1 is ENHRY, CDR2 SYGVKD. This CDR3 spans 13 amino acids. V was pared by 7 bases and J by 4 bases, with 3 bases of the junction left unmatched. CDR3 sequence: CAITGTGGYEQYF. In DNA form, the CDR3 reads TGTGCCATCACAGGGACAGGGGGATACGAGCAGTACTTC.

With regard to this clone: One end of the junction is discordant with germline, which a read error may explain. The chain carries TRBV7-7 and TRBJ2-7; D possibly corresponds to TRBD1 (5 bases). Per the germline V gene, CDR1 is SSHAT and CDR2 is FNYEAQ (reference sequence). There are 15 residues in the CDR3. The CDR3 protein is CASSPGIAEVYEQYF. Here the CDR3 DNA reads TGTGCTAGCAGCCCAGGGATCGCTGAGGTGTACGAGCAGTACTTC.

The CDR3 sequence is CASSPVVGHNEQFF. DNA for the CDR3: TGTGCCAGCAGCCCAGTAGTTGGGCACAATGAGCAGTTCTTC. The rearrangement uses TRBV7-9 and TRBJ2-1; the D is unclear. With 5 bases removed from V and 5 bases from J, the gap between germline ends came to 13 bases. The CDR3 is made up of 14 amino acids. Germline loops: CDR1 SEHNR, CDR2 FQNEAQ (reference sequence).

V and J are TRBV25-1 and TRBJ2-1; 7 nucleotides align to TRBD2. Germline V gene sequence: CDR1 MGHDK, CDR2 SYGVNS. The J segment lost 3 bases and the V segment lost 8 bases, leaving 7 bases of the junction unmatched. The CDR3 length is 14 residues. CDR3 region: CASGASGVYNEQFF. CDR3 DNA: TGTGCCAGCGGGGCCAGCGGGGTCTACAATGAGCAGTTCTTC.

The chain uses TRBV11-2 and TRBJ2-1, with 10 bases that match TRBD2. The CDR3 totals 16 residues. V lost 0 bases and J lost 10; bases outside the gene matches: 9. The germline gives CDR1 SGHAT, CDR2 FQNNGV. This CDR3 reads CASSLDGLADLWEQFF. The CDR3 DNA reads as TGTGCCAGCAGCTTAGATGGACTAGCGGATTTGTGGGAGCAGTTCTTC.

The chain uses TRBV25-1 and TRBJ1-6, with D possibly matching TRBD1 (5 bases). The germline V gene has CDR1 MGHDK and CDR2 SYGVNS. Trimming took 6 bases from V and 7 from J, leaving 10 bases between them. The length of the CDR3 is 13 residues. As DNA, the CDR3 is TGTGCCAGCAGCCAGGAGGGGAATTCACCCCTCCACTTT. As protein: CASSQEGNSPLHF. Full variable domain (missing parts from reference TRBV25-1 and TRBJ1-6): EADIYQTPRYLVIGTGKKITLECSQTMGHDKMYWYQQDPGMELHLIHYSYGVNSTEKGDLSSESTVSRIRTEHFPLTLESARPSHTSQYLCASSQEGNSPLHFGNGTRLTVT.

The CDR3 bases are TGTGCCAGTAGTATCGGGGGAGGGGGTAGAGAGACCCAGTACTTC. It specifies CASSIGGGGRETQYF. The V gene is TRBV19, the J gene TRBJ2-5, with D possibly matching TRBD2 (7 bases). The ends were cut back, 3 bases at V and 4 bases at J, with 15 bases in the middle. Germline V lookup: CDR1 LNHDA, CDR2 SQIVND (reference sequence). CDR3 size: 15 residues. Full variable domain (rest looked up from reference TRBV19 and TRBJ2-5): DGGITQSPKYLFRKEGQNVTLSCEQNLNHDAMYWYRQDPGQGLRLIYYSQIVNDFQKGDIAEGYSVSREKKESFPLTVTSAQKNPTAFYLCASSIGGGGRETQYFGPGTRLLVL.

The V and J genes are TRBV9 and TRBJ1-4, with TRBD1 matching over 8 bases. The CDR3 runs to 14 residues. CDR1 and CDR2 from the germline V gene are SGDLS and YYNGEE. V shed 4 bases and J 7 bases; nucleotides not matched to a gene: 6. The CDR3 loop is CASSRTGTPEKLFF. CDR3 nucleotides: TGTGCCAGCAGCCGGACAGGGACGCCTGAAAAACTGTTTTTT.

The chain couples TRBV11-2 to TRBJ2-1; TRBD2 matches at 12 bases. CDR1 is SGHAT, CDR2 FQNNGV, per germline. V lost 1 base and J lost 8; bases outside the gene matches: 6. CDR3 length: 16 amino acids. CDR3 coding DNA: TGTGCCAGCAGCTTAGGGGCTAGCGGGAGGGGCCATGAGCAGTTCTTC. Its protein is CASSLGASGRGHEQFF.

The CDR3 sequence: CAIKRQGATDTQYF. CDR3 coding DNA: TGTGCCATCAAGAGACAGGGGGCCACAGATACGCAGTATTTT. J is TRBJ2-3 and V is TRBV10-3, with 10 nucleotides matching TRBD1. V lost 7 bases and J lost 2; bases outside the gene matches: 3. CDR3 size: 14 residues. Per the germline V gene, CDR1 is ENHRY and CDR2 is SYGVKD.

The rearrangement joins TRBV11-2 to TRBJ2-1, with 8 bases matching TRBD2. Per germline, CDR1 SGHAT and CDR2 FQNNGV. The CDR3 spans 16 residues. With 3 bases clipped from V and 7 bases from J, the junction kept 11 bases outside the gene matches. The DNA for the CDR3 is TGTGCCAGCAGCTTTATACCGGGACTAGAAACTAATGAGCAGTTCTTC. Encoded protein: CASSFIPGLETNEQFF.

Here the CDR3 DNA reads TGTGCCAGCAGCCAAGATCCGGGGGCCTATAATTCACCCCTCCACTTT. This codes for CASSQDPGAYNSPLHF. The chain joins TRBV4-2 to TRBJ1-6, with D perhaps TRBD1 (5 bases). The ends were cut back, 0 bases at V and 2 bases at J, with 8 bases in the middle. This CDR3 contains 16 residues. Germline V lookup: CDR1 LGHNA, CDR2 YNFKEQ.

This chain uses TRBV18 with TRBJ2-7, with a tentative D call TRBD1 (6 bases). CDR1 and CDR2 from the germline V gene are KGHSH and LQKENI. V gave up 2 bases and J gave up 5 bases, with 13 bases separating them. The CDR3 length is 14 residues. The CDR3 reads CASSPGLNRDEQYF. CDR3 nucleotide sequence: TGTGCCAGCTCACCAGGACTGAACAGGGACGAGCAGTACTTC.

The chain combines TRBV2 with TRBJ2-5; 9 bases align to TRBD1. There are 15 residues in the CDR3. From germline, CDR1 is SNHLY and CDR2 FYNNEI. The V and J ends lost 6 bases and 5 bases, in that order; junction bases with no gene match: 10. The CDR3 sequence: CASRTQGAGSETQYF. The DNA for the CDR3 is TGTGCCAGCAGGACACAGGGGGCAGGTTCGGAGACCCAGTACTTC.

This chain connects TRBV11-2 to TRBJ2-7; TRBD2 might be the D (5 bases). V lost 7 bases to trimming and J lost 3 bases, with 13 bases between them. The length of the CDR3 is 13 residues. CDR1 SGHAT and CDR2 FQNNGV come from the germline V gene. The DNA of the CDR3 is TGTGCCAGCACCCGATCCGGGATCTACGAGCAGTACTTC. Protein sequence: CASTRSGIYEQYF. Drawing the rest from reference TRBV11-2 and TRBJ2-7, the complete variable domain is EAGVAQSPRYKIIEKRQSVAFWCNPISGHATLYWYQQILGQGPKLLIQFQNNGVVDDSQLPKDRFSAERLKGVDSTLKIQPAKLEDSAVYLCASTRSGIYEQYFGPGTRLTVT.

This rearrangement joins TRBV19 to TRBJ1-4, with 9 bases aligning to TRBD1. The germline gives CDR1 LNHDA, CDR2 SQIVND (reference sequence). Germline trimming cut 5 bases from V and 8 bases from J; bases unmatched to any gene: 9. The CDR3 has 15 amino acids. The CDR3: CASSLRTGVGEKLFF. The DNA for the CDR3 is TGTGCCAGTAGTCTCAGGACAGGGGTAGGGGAAAAACTGTTTTTT.

This chain uses TRBV28 with TRBJ2-3; D not certain. The CDR3 loop spans 15 amino acids. V was pared by 3 bases and J by 5 bases, with 15 bases between. Germline loops: CDR1 MDHEN, CDR2 SYDVKM. CDR3 in DNA: TGTGCCAGCAGTTTCGTAAGCCCCCCGGGAGATACGCAGTATTTT. Its translation is CASSFVSPPGDTQYF.

V is TRBV5-1 and J is TRBJ1-2; tentatively, D is TRBD1 (6 bases). CDR3 length: 13 residues. CDR1 and CDR2 from the germline V gene are SGHRS and YFSETQ. The V end was cut by 5 bases, the J end by 3 bases, with 11 bases between. DNA of the CDR3: TGCGCCAGCAGACGGGACACAGACTATGGCTACACCTTC. Translation: CASRRDTDYGYTF.

This chain joins TRBV18 and TRBJ2-7, with 9 bases lining up with TRBD1. Trimming cost V 4 bases and J 6 bases; bases outside gene matches: 7. Germline values: CDR1 KGHSH, CDR2 LQKENI. This CDR3 is 14 amino acids long. CDR3 in DNA: TGTGCCAGCTCACGTCCGCCGGGACAGGGCGAGCAGTACTTC. As protein: CASSRPPGQGEQYF.